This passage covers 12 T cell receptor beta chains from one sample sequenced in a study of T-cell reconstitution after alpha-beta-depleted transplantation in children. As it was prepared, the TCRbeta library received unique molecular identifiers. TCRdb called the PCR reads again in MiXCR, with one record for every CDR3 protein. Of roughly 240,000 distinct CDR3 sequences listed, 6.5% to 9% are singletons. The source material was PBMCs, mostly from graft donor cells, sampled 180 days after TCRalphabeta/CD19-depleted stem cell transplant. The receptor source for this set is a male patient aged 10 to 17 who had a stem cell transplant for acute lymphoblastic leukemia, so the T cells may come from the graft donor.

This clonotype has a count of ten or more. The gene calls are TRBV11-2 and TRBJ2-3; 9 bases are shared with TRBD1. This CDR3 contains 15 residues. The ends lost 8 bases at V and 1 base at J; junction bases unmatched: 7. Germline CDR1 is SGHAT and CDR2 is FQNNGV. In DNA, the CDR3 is TGTGCCAGCTGTTTACGGGACAGGGGCACAGATACGCAGTATTTT. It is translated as CASCLRDRGTDTQYF.

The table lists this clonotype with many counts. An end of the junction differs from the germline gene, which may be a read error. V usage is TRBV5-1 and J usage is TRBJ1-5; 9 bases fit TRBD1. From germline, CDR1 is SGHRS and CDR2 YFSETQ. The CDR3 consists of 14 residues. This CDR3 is CASRGDRANEPQHF. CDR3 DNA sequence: TGCGCCAGCAGAGGGGACAGGGCCAATGAGCCCCAGCATTTT.

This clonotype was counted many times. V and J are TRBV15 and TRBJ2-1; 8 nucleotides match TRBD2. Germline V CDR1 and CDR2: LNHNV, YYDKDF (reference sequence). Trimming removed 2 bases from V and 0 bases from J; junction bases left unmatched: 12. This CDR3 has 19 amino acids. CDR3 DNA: TGTGCCACCAGCAGAAGGCGGACTAGCTCGTCGAGCTCCTACAATGAGCAGTTCTTC. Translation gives CATSRRRTSSSSSYNEQFF.

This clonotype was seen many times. CDR3 DNA: TGCGCCAGCAGCTTGGTGGCGGCCACTAGCACAGATACGCAGTATTTT. Its translation is CASSLVAATSTDTQYF. The V gene is TRBV5-1, the J gene TRBJ2-3; D is ambiguous. V lost 0 bases to trimming and J lost 0 bases, with 11 bases between them. Per the germline V gene, CDR1 is SGHRS and CDR2 is YFSETQ. The CDR3 has 16 residues.

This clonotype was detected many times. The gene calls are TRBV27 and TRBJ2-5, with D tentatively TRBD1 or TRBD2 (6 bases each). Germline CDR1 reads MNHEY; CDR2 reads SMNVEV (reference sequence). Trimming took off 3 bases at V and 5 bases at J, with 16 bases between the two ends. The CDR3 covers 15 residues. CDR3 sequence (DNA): TGTGCCAGCAGTTTGGGGAACGGGGGCGAGGAGACCCAGTACTTC. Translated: CASSLGNGGEETQYF.

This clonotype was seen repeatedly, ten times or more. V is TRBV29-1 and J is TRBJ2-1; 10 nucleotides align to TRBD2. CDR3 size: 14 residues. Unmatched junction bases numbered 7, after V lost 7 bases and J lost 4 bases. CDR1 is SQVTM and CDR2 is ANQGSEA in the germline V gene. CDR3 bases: TGCAGCGGGTTAGCGGGAGGCTTATACAATGAGCAGTTCTTC. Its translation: CSGLAGGLYNEQFF.

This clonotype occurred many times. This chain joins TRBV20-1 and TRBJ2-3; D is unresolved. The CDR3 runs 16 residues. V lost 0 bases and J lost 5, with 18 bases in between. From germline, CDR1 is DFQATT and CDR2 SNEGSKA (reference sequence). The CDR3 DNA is TGCAGTGCTAGAGATCTCGAACTCTTCATGAGAGATACGCAGTATTTT. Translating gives CSARDLELFMRDTQYF.

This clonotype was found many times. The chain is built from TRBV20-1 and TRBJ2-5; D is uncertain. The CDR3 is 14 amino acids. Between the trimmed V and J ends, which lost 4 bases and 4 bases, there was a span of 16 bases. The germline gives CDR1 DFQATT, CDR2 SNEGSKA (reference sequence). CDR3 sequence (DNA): TGCAGTGCTAACCCGACCGTCGAGAGAGAGACCCAGTACTTC. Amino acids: CSANPTVERETQYF.

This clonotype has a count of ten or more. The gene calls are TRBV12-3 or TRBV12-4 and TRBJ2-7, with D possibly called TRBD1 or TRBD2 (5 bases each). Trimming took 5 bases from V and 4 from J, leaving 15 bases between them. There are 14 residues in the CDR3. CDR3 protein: CASSPGAASYEQYF. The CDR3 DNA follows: TGTGCCAGCAGTCCCGGGGCAGCTTCATACGAGCAGTACTTC.

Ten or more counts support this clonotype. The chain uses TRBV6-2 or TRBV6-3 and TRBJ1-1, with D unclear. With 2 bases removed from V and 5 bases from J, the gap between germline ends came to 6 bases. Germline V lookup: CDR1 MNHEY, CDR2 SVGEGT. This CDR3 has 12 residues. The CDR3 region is CASSYSKTEAFF. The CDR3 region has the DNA TGTGCCAGCAGTTACAGCAAGACTGAAGCTTTCTTT.

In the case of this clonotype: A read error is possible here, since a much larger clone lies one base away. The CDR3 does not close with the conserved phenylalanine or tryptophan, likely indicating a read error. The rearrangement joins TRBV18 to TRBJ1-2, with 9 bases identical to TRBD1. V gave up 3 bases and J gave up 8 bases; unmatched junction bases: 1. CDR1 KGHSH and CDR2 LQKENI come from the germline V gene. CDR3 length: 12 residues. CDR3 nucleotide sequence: TGTGCCAGCTCACCCACAGGGGGCGGCTACACCTCC. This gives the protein CASSPTGGGYTS.

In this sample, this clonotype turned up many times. CDR3 DNA sequence: TGCGCCAGCAGCTTGGGGGACAGACCCTACGAGCAGTACTTC. It encodes CASSLGDRPYEQYF. V usage is TRBV5-1 and J usage is TRBJ2-7; 7 bases fit TRBD1. Germline V gene sequence: CDR1 SGHRS, CDR2 YFSETQ. V lost 0 bases, J lost 2 bases, and 2 bases stayed unmatched. The CDR3 runs to 14 residues.